This T cell receptor (beta chain) was recorded in a study of blood T cell repertoires in COVID-19. Sequencing was performed with immunoSEQ multiplex PCR; in TCRdb, only in-frame clones are kept and a portion is missing. The repertoire holds some 300,000 clones, with more than 85% as singletons. The CDR3 has 14 amino acids. Germline-derived CDR1 and CDR2 are LGHDT and YNNKEL (reference sequence). Germline trimming cut 3 bases from V and 0 bases from J; bases unmatched to any gene: 1. This clone was counted only a few times. Clinical history as reported by participants underpinned cohort assignment. Recovery among Cohort 3 donors was established by two negative PCRs, clearance, or symptom resolution.

The chain employs TRBV3-1 (or the pseudogene TRBV3-2) and TRBJ1-2, with 7 bases fitting TRBD1. This TCR derives from a woman in her 30s who had recovered from COVID-19. The sequencing input was PBMCs or T cells enriched from blood (not recorded which). CDR3 sequence (DNA): TGTGCCAGCAGCCAGGGGACAGCTAACTATGGCTACACCTTC. Protein: CASSQGTANYGYTF.